This is a list of T cell receptor beta chains from one sample in a study of CXCR3-negative and CXCR3-positive naive CD8 T cells. TCRdb re-called the 5' RACE reads and gives one entry per CDR3 protein, without DNA. The sample table sets out about 84,000 distinct CDR3 sequences. Sequenced material: naive CXCR3+ CD8+ T cells from blood. These receptor sequences come from a human donor in good health. Some clones in this sample may be carry-over from other donors' samples. CDR3s include the opening cysteine and the closing phenylalanine or tryptophan.

>TRBJ1-1|TRBV12-5
CASGFWPTGSLEGPAFF
>TRBJ1-2|TRBV20-1
CSARDRGQGYGYTF
>TRBJ1-2|TRBV15
CATEPRGDRQRNANYGYTF
>TRBJ2-1|TRBV20-1
CSARDQGPEQFF
>TRBJ2-1|TRBV7-9
CASSLESDNEQFF
>TRBJ2-7|TRBV6-2/TRBV6-3
CASRPGLLSGFYEQYF
>TRBJ2-3|TRBV29-1
CSAYGGDSTDTQYF
>TRBJ1-4|TRBV29-1
CSTYPPGHISTNEKLFF
>TRBJ2-7|TRBV6-2/TRBV6-3
CASSYGGLLSEQYF
>TRBJ1-2|TRBV29-1
CSVEGTGYDGYTF
>TRBJ2-1|TRBV19
CASSIVDREDNEQFF
>TRBJ2-1|TRBV6-4
CASSVRGGGYNEQFF
>TRBJ1-1|TRBV29-1
CSVEGFGDGADTEAFF
>TRBJ2-4|TRBV14
CASSQQTYGPQYF
>TRBJ2-3|TRBV3-1
CASSQTGPLGTDTQYF
>TRBJ2-7|TRBV29-1
CSGLGNSYEQYF
>TRBJ1-4|TRBV4-3
CASSPGAMTNEKLFF
>TRBJ2-7|TRBV13
CASSVGLGGEQYF
>TRBJ2-5|TRBV12-3/TRBV12-4
CASNLGGFETQYF
>TRBJ2-1|TRBV15
CATSSLPGLMDEQFF
>TRBJ2-3|TRBV15
CATSRTPDSTDTQYF
>TRBJ1-1|TRBV28
CASSLGYRDVVSTEAFF
>TRBJ2-7|TRBV6-2/TRBV6-3
CASTKGKQSSYEQYF
>TRBJ1-2|TRBV20-1
CSAPKPSGSYGYTF
>TRBJ1-5|TRBV6-5
CASSYSNDMIEAQHF
>TRBJ1-4|TRBV29-1
CSAEEREVTEKLFF
>TRBJ1-3|TRBV7-6
CASSSTANSGNTIYF
>TRBJ2-7|TRBV5-1
CASSSHPYEQYF
>TRBJ1-5|TRBV6-2/TRBV6-3
CASSYLSAALQNQPQHF
>TRBJ2-3|TRBV7-9
CASSLVARTDTQYF
>TRBJ2-7|TRBV7-2
CASSSGLAGEQYF
>TRBJ2-4|TRBV5-1
CASSLDPARGLAKNIQYF
>TRBJ2-7|TRBV27
CASGVSSYEQYF
>TRBJ2-5|TRBV28
CASNLGGRGGLGETQYF
>TRBJ2-3|TRBV5-1
CASSLPRPVTDTQYF
>TRBJ2-5|TRBV28
CASSSGTDQETQYF
>TRBJ2-1|TRBV28
CASSLTAGNYREQFF
>TRBJ2-1|TRBV6-4
CASSDLSGGSYNEQFF
>TRBJ1-5|TRBV27
CASSTGTGAFSNQPQHF
>TRBJ2-1|TRBV6-6
CASSRGYDEQFF
>TRBJ2-1|TRBV5-5
CASSLSGRALNEQFF
>TRBJ2-7|TRBV12-3/TRBV12-4
CASSFRDEQYF